The present TCR beta chain was sequenced within a study of T-cell reconstitution after alpha-beta-depleted transplantation in children. General study results and limits: Fresh T-cell production supplied most of the T-cell counts and diversity seen one year after transplant.

Unique molecular identifiers were used to barcode this TCRbeta library. TCRdb fed the PCR reads into MiXCR, producing one record per CDR3 protein. The sample has approximately 150,000 distinct CDR3 sequences, 7.5% to 9% seen once. Many counts were recorded for this clonotype. Its antigen is still unknown. Germline V gives CDR1 SQVTM, CDR2 ANQGSEA. The trim removed 5 bases at V and 2 bases at J, leaving 8 bases unmatched. The CDR3 covers 15 residues. The TCR sequence derives from a female patient between 2 and 15 years old who had a stem cell transplant for congenital amegakaryocytic thrombocytopenia, so the T cells may come from the graft donor. The rearrangement links TRBV29-1 to TRBJ1-5, with 8 bases aligning to TRBD1. The sequenced sample was PBMCs, mostly from graft donor cells, obtained 180 days after TCRalphabeta/CD19-depleted stem cell transplant. CDR3 bases: TGCAGCGTTCAGACAGGGGAAGGTGGCAATCAGCCCCAGCATTTT. Translating it yields CSVQTGEGGNQPQHF.